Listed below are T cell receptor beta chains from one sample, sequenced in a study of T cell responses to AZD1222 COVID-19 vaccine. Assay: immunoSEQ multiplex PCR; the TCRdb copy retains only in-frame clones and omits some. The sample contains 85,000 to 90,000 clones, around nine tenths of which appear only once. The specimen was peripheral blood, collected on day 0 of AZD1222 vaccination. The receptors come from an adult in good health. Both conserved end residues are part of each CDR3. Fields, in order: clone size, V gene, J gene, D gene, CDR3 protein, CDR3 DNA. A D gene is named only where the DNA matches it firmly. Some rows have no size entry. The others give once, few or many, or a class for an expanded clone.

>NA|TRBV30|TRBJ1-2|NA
CAWTPRGAGENYGYTF
TGTGCCTGGACCCCCCGGGGGGCAGGGGAGAACTATGGCTACACCTTC
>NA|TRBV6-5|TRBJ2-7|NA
CASSYFRRHEQYF
TGTGCCAGCAGTTACTTTAGGAGGCACGAGCAGTACTTC
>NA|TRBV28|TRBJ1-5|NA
CASSVQRFKPQHF
TGTGCCAGCAGTGTACAGAGATTTAAGCCCCAGCATTTT
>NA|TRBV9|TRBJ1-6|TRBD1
CASSVGDRYNSPLHF
TGTGCCAGCAGCGTGGGGGACAGATATAATTCACCCCTCCACTTT
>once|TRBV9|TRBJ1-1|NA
CASSVAALNTEAFF
TGTGCCAGCAGCGTCGCGGCCCTGAACACTGAAGCTTTCTTT
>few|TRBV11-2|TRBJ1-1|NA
CASSRETVTEAFF
TGTGCCAGCAGCCGAGAAACGGTCACTGAAGCTTTCTTT
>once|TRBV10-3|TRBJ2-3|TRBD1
CAIQGQGANTDTQYF
TGTGCCATCCAAGGACAGGGGGCTAACACAGATACGCAGTATTTT
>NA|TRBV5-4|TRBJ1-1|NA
CASSPGQNTEAFF
TGTGCCAGCAGCCCAGGACAGAACACTGAAGCTTTCTTT
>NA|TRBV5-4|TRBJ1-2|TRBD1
CASSTPDRAYGYTF
TGTGCCAGCAGCACCCCGGACAGGGCATATGGCTACACCTTC
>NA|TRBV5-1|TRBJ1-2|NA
CASSLVPGTYPYTF
TGCGCCAGCAGCTTGGTCCCAGGGACTTATCCCTACACCTTC
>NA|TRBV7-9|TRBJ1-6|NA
CASSFQGQNNSPLHF
TGTGCCAGCAGCTTTCAGGGACAAAATAATTCACCCCTCCACTTT
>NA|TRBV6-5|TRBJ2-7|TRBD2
CASKGSGLAGPEQYF
TGTGCCAGCAAGGGATCGGGGCTAGCGGGGCCCGAGCAGTACTTC
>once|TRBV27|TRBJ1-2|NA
CASSLRAGWVYGYTF
TGTGCCAGCAGTTTACGGGCAGGGTGGGTCTATGGCTACACCTTC
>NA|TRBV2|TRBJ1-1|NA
CASSADRFTEAFF
TGTGCCAGCAGTGCCGACAGGTTTACTGAAGCTTTCTTT
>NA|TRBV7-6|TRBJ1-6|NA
CASSLDSSYNSPLHF
TGTGCCAGCAGCTTAGACTCCTCCTATAATTCACCCCTCCACTTT
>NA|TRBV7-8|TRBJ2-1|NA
CASSLGSSRSYNEQFF
TGTGCCAGCAGCTTAGGGAGTTCACGCTCCTACAATGAGCAGTTCTTC
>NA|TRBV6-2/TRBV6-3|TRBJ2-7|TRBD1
CASSRTGRRATYEQYF
TGTGCCAGCAGCAGGACAGGGCGCAGGGCGACCTACGAGCAGTACTTC
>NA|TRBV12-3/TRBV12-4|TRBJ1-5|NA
CASSQGSNQPQHF
TGTGCCAGCAGTCAAGGGAGCAATCAGCCCCAGCATTTT
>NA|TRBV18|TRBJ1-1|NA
CASSEGVVGNTEAFF
TGTGCCAGCTCAGAGGGGGTGGTCGGGAACACTGAAGCTTTCTTT
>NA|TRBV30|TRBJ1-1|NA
CAWARDTTEAFF
TGTGCCTGGGCCCGTGATACGACTGAAGCTTTCTTT
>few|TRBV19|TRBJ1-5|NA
CASSIDGRNQPQHF
TGTGCCAGTAGTATAGACGGACGGAATCAGCCCCAGCATTTT
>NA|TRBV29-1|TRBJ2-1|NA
CSVEHSYNEQFF
TGCAGCGTTGAACACTCCTACAATGAGCAGTTCTTC
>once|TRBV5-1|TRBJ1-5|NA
CASSLDLNQPQHF
TGCGCCAGCAGCTTAGACCTTAATCAGCCCCAGCATTTT
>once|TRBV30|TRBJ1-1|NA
CAWSSGGWTEAFF
TGTGCCTGGAGCTCGGGGGGATGGACTGAAGCTTTCTTT
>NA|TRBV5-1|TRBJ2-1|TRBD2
CASSLSGTRIEQFF
TGCGCCAGCAGCTTGTCCGGGACTAGAATTGAGCAGTTCTTC
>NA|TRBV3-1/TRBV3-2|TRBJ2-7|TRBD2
CASSRPSISGRTYEQYF
TGTGCCAGCAGCCGGCCTTCGATAAGCGGGAGAACCTACGAGCAGTACTTC
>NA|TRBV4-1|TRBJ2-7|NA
CASSQPDSPSYEQYF
TGCGCCAGCAGCCAGCCCGACAGTCCTTCCTACGAGCAGTACTTC
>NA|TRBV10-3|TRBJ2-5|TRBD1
CAISGSTGQETQYF
TGTGCCATCAGTGGTTCGACAGGGCAAGAGACCCAGTACTTC
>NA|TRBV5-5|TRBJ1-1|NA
CASSLDRRGPGLAFF
TGTGCCAGCAGCCTAGACCGCAGGGGACCTGGTTTAGCTTTCTTT
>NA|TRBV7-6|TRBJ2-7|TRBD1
CASSRETGAVNYEQYF
TGTGCCAGCAGCCGTGAAACAGGGGCCGTAAATTACGAGCAGTACTTC
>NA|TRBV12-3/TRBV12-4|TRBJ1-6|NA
CASSFPNSPLHF
TGTGCCAGCAGTTTTCCTAATTCACCCCTCCACTTT
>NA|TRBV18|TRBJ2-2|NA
CASSPPDMRVGELFF
TGTGCCAGCTCACCACCGGACATGAGGGTCGGGGAGCTGTTTTTT
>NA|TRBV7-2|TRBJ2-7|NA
CASSFAGVYEQYF
TGTGCCAGCAGCTTCGCCGGCGTTTACGAGCAGTACTTC
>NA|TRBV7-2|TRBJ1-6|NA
CASSLGTENSPLHF
TGTGCCAGCAGCTTAGGGACAGAGAATTCACCCCTCCACTTT
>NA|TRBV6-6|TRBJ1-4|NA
CASSYEQGLKEKLFF
TGTGCCAGCAGTTACGAACAAGGGCTCAAAGAAAAACTGTTTTTT
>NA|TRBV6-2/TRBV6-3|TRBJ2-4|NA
CASSNPGVEAKNIQYF
TGTGCCAGCAGTAACCCAGGGGTTGAAGCCAAAAACATTCAGTACTTC
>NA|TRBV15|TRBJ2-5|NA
CATSRDPGQAQETQYF
TGTGCCACCAGCAGAGATCCGGGGCAGGCCCAAGAGACCCAGTACTTC
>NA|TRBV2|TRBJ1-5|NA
CASKVFSNQPQHF
TGTGCCAGCAAGGTCTTTAGCAATCAGCCCCAGCATTTT
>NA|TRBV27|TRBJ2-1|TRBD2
CASSLGLAGASEQFF
TGTGCCAGCAGTTTAGGACTAGCGGGAGCCAGTGAGCAGTTCTTC
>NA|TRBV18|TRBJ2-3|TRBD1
CASSRSSPGGADTQYF
TGTGCCAGCTCACGGTCCTCCCCAGGGGGCGCAGATACGCAGTATTTT
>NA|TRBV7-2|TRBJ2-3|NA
CASSLHPSGGGLDTQYF
TGTGCCAGCAGCTTACACCCAAGCGGTGGGGGGTTAGATACGCAGTATTTT
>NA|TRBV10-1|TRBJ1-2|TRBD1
CASSEYRTGASGYTF
TGCGCCAGCAGTGAGTACAGGACAGGTGCTTCTGGCTACACCTTC
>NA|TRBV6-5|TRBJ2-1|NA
CASLGGNNEQFF
TGTGCCAGCCTGGGGGGTAACAATGAGCAGTTCTTC